This T cell receptor beta chain was captured by sequencing in a study of CD8 T cells in Susac syndrome. Reverse transcription of about 0.5 to 1 ug RNA used random hexamers. TCRdb called the immunoSEQ multiplex PCR reads again in MiXCR, with one record for every CDR3 protein. The table includes fewer than 200,000 distinct CDR3 sequences, about 93% detected once. J lost 4 bases, V lost 3 bases, and 8 bases had no gene match. Germline V gene sequence: CDR1 MGHRA, CDR2 YSYEKL. The CDR3 runs 15 residues. Sequencing of TCR beta covered CD8+ and CD4+ T cells obtained from blood. The sample consisted of CD4+ T cells from PBMCs. This sequence joins TRBV4-1 and TRBJ2-7, with 8 bases lining up with TRBD1. The sequence was obtained from a human donor in good health. In nucleotides, the CDR3 is TGCGCCAGCAGCCACCAAGTACAGGGGGTGTACGAGCAGTACTTC. This encodes CASSHQVQGVYEQYF.